A selection of T cell receptor beta chains follows, all from one sample in a study of CD8 T cells in Susac syndrome. TCRdb redid the calling of the immunoSEQ multiplex PCR reads with MiXCR, one entry per CDR3 protein. The sample shows around 170,000 distinct CDR3 sequences, under 95% of them seen only once. Sequenced material: CD4+ T cells from PBMCs. The receptors were gathered from a human donor with Susac syndrome. The CDR3 runs from the conserved cysteine through the conserved F or W. A D gene is named only where the DNA matches it firmly. The listing skips clone size in some rows; elsewhere it reads once, few, many or a size class.

d_gene,abundance,j_gene,v_gene,CDR3aa,CDR3nt
-,-,TRBJ2-7,TRBV15,CATSRDRGPGYSYEQYF,TGTGCCACCAGCAGAGATCGGGGGCCAGGATATTCCTACGAGCAGTACTTC
-,-,TRBJ2-3,TRBV20-1,CSMDLPVTDTQYF,TGCAGTATGGACCTACCCGTCACAGATACGCAGTATTTT
-,-,TRBJ1-2,TRBV24-1,CATSLYSFYGYTF,TGTGCCACCAGTTTATACAGCTTCTATGGCTACACCTTC
-,-,TRBJ1-1,TRBV6-5,CASSYSQGSGREAFF,TGTGCCAGCAGTTACTCACAGGGTTCTGGGCGTGAAGCTTTCTTT
TRBD1,-,TRBJ1-2,TRBV9,CASSVEQGASYGYTF,TGTGCCAGCAGCGTTGAACAGGGGGCATCTTATGGCTACACCTTC
-,-,TRBJ1-4,TRBV5-1,CASREQNEKLFF,TGCGCCAGCCGGGAGCAGAATGAAAAACTGTTTTTT
-,-,TRBJ2-1,TRBV12-3/TRBV12-4,CASTSSHKQFF,TGTGCCAGCACAAGCTCTCATAAGCAGTTCTTC
-,-,TRBJ2-7,TRBV29-1,CSGGNSYEQYF,TGCAGCGGGGGCAATTCCTACGAGCAGTACTTC
TRBD2,-,TRBJ2-7,TRBV20-1,CSATFGGDSSYEQYF,TGCAGTGCTACATTTGGGGGGGATAGCTCCTACGAGCAGTACTTC
-,-,TRBJ2-1,TRBV5-1,CASSSQVGARNEQFF,TGCGCCAGCAGCTCGCAGGTTGGGGCGCGAAATGAGCAGTTCTTC
-,-,TRBJ1-2,TRBV6-5,CASSWGGAPDGYTF,TGTGCCAGCTCTTGGGGAGGGGCCCCCGATGGCTACACCTTC
-,-,TRBJ1-2,TRBV7-3,CASSLRDGENYGYTF,TGTGCCAGCAGCCTAAGGGACGGAGAGAACTATGGCTACACCTTC
-,-,TRBJ2-7,TRBV7-9,CASSRTYEQYF,TGTGCCAGCAGCCGCACCTACGAGCAGTACTTC
TRBD2,-,TRBJ2-7,TRBV3-1,CASSPGLAGSYEQYF,TGTGCCAGCAGTCCTGGGCTAGCGGGGAGCTACGAGCAGTACTTC
-,-,TRBJ2-5,TRBV11-1,CASSPYFGRETETQYF,TGTGCCAGCAGCCCCTATTTCGGGCGCGAGACGGAGACCCAGTACTTC
TRBD2,-,TRBJ2-5,TRBV7-2,CASSRTSGGPETQYF,TGTGCCAGCAGCCGGACTAGCGGGGGGCCGGAGACCCAGTACTTC
TRBD2,-,TRBJ2-7,TRBV28,CASTFSGGAHEQYF,TGTGCCAGCACTTTCAGCGGGGGGGCCCACGAGCAGTACTTC
-,-,TRBJ1-1,TRBV29-1,CSVEHKGGTEAFF,TGCAGCGTTGAACACAAGGGGGGCACTGAAGCTTTCTTT
-,-,TRBJ1-2,TRBV5-1,CASSPDGGSYGYTF,TGCGCCAGCAGCCCGGACGGGGGATCCTATGGCTACACCTTC
-,-,TRBJ2-4,TRBV20-1,CSARDYLAKNIQYF,TGCAGTGCTAGAGACTATTTAGCCAAAAACATTCAGTACTTC
-,-,TRBJ2-2,TRBV2,CASRDRPNTGELFF,TGTGCCAGCAGGGACAGACCGAACACCGGGGAGCTGTTTTTT
-,-,TRBJ2-3,TRBV15,CATSRTSTDTQYF,TGTGCCACCAGCAGGACTAGCACAGATACGCAGTATTTT
-,-,TRBJ1-2,TRBV19,CASTLGGNYGYTF,TGTGCCAGTACCCTGGGGGGTAACTATGGCTACACCTTC
-,-,TRBJ2-2,TRBV30,CAWSAPGTGELFF,TGTGCCTGGAGTGCGCCCGGCACCGGGGAGCTGTTTTTT
-,once,TRBJ2-3,TRBV7-2,CASSGAGTDTQYF,TGTGCCAGCTCGGGGGCCGGCACAGATACGCAGTATTTT
TRBD1,-,TRBJ2-5,TRBV12-3/TRBV12-4,CASRVTGAGETQYF,TGTGCCAGCAGAGTGACAGGGGCGGGGGAGACCCAGTACTTC
-,-,TRBJ2-7,TRBV5-6,CASSLARIGEQYF,TGTGCCAGCAGCTTGGCCAGGATCGGCGAGCAGTACTTC
-,-,TRBJ2-3,TRBV19,CASSRRWWDTQYF,TGTGCCAGTAGCCGGCGATGGTGGGATACGCAGTATTTT